This T cell receptor beta chain was captured in a study of T cell repertoires in cytomegalovirus infection. TCRdb re-called the reads with MiXCR, one entry per CDR3 protein. The data hold more than 500,000 distinct CDR3 sequences, with approximately 15% observed a single time. This clonotype was detected a few times. CDR1 MNHEY and CDR2 SMNVEV come from the germline V gene (reference sequence). This CDR3 region has 15 residues. V was trimmed by 3 bases and J by 0 bases, leaving 11 bases between them. The receptor was isolated from a human donor in good health (CMV status not recorded). Some clones in this sample may be carry-over from other donors' samples. The chain links TRBV27 to TRBJ1-1; weak D call: TRBD1 (5 bases). Sequenced input: CD8+ T cells from PBMCs. The CDR3 nucleotides are TGTGCCAGCAGTTTCGCAGGGCCAATGAACACTGAAGCTTTCTTT. Protein: CASSFAGPMNTEAFF.